This T cell receptor beta chain was profiled in a study of blood T cell repertoires in COVID-19. About the research overall: PBMCs, B-cell-depleted T cells, or T cells provided the cDNA or gDNA that made up the material.

Germline-derived CDR1 and CDR2 are SGDLS and YYNGEE. CDR3 length: 14 amino acids. Trimming took 4 bases from V and 5 from J, leaving 15 bases between them. As regards this clone: Additional DNA sequences in this sample encode the identical CDR3.

TCRdb keeps only in-frame clones here, not all; method: immunoSEQ multiplex PCR. The table has some 25,000 clones, around 86% seen once. V gene TRBV9 combines with J gene TRBJ2-5, with D perhaps matching TRBD1 (6 bases). This TCR was sampled from a human donor in a cohort sampled during active COVID-19. Specimen: peripheral blood. CDR3 sequence reads: CASSPRDRRETQYF. CDR3 in DNA: TGTGCCAGCAGCCCCCGTGACAGGCGGGAGACCCAGTACTTC.